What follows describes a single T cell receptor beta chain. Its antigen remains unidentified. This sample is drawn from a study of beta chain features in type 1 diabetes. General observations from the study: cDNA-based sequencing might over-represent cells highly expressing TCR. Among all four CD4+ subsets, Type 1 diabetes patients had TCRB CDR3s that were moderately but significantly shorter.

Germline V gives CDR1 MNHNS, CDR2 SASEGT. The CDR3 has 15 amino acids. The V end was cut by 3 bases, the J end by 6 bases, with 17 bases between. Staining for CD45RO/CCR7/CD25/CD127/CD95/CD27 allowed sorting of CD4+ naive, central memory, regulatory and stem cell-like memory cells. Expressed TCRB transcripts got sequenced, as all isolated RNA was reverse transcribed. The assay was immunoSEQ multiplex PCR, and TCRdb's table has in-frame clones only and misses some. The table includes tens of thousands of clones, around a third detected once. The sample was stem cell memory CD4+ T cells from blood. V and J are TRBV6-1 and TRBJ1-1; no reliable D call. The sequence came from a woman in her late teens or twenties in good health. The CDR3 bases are TGTGCCAGCAGTGATTTACAGAGATACTTATCTGAAGCTTTCTTT. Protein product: CASSDLQRYLSEAFF.